This T cell receptor beta chain was retrieved from a study of cytomegalovirus exposure and HLA in healthy donors. In germline, CDR1 is MDHEN, CDR2 SYDVKM. This CDR3 has 12 residues. The germline V and J ends were trimmed by 5 bases and 6 bases, with 9 bases remaining between them. Findings of the study overall: Because they were indistinguishable, some V segments, including TRBV6-2 and TRBV6-3, were excluded. Using a false discovery rate of 0.05, a later analysis showed that 16,951 TCR beta sequences were associated with HLA alleles. In an earlier analysis, about 87% or about 30%: the productive usage of most TCR beta V segments.

For this clone: Its antigen is as yet unknown.

The PCR made use of 60 Vbeta and 13 Jbeta primers. The table came from immunoSEQ multiplex PCR; TCRdb's copy has only in-frame clones and leaves some out. The sample has about 150,000 clones, approximately 81% seen once. This clonotype originated in a woman in her thirties or forties in good health and CMV-seropositive. Sequencing used PBMCs. V and J are TRBV28 and TRBJ2-3; D not resolved. CDR3 region: CASSPEEDTQYF. CDR3 nucleotide sequence: TGTGCCAGCAGTCCCGAGGAGGATACGCAGTATTTT. Using reference TRBV28 and TRBJ2-3 for the parts outside the CDR3, the full variable domain is DVKVTQSSRYLVKRTGEKVFLECVQDMDHENMFWYRQDPGLGLRLIYFSYDVKMKEKGDIPEGYSVSREKKERFSLILESASTNQTSMYLCASSPEEDTQYFGPGTRLTVL.